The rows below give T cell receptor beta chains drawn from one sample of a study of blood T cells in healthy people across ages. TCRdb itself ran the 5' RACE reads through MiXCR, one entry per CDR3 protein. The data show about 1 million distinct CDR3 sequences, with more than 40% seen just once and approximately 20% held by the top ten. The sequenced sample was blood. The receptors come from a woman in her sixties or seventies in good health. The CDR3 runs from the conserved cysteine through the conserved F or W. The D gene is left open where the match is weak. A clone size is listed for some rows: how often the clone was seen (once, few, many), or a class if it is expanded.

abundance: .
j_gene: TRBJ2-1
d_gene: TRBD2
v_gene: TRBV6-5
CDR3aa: CASRTGGNERFF
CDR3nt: TGTGCCAGCAGGACCGGGGGGAATGAGCGGTTCTTC

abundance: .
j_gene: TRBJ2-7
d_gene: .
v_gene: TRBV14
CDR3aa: CASSGRPHGTYEQYF
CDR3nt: TGTGCCAGCAGCGGTCGTCCCCACGGAACCTACGAGCAGTACTTC

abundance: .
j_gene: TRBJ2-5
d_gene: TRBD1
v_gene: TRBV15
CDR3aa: CATRKPGQGLQFGQETQYF
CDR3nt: TGTGCCACCAGGAAACCGGGACAGGGGTTGCAATTCGGCCAAGAGACCCAGTACTTC

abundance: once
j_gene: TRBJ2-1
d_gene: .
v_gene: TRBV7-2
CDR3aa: CASSQGPGLYNEQFF
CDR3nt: TGTGCCAGCAGCCAGGGGCCGGGTCTGTACAATGAGCAGTTCTTC

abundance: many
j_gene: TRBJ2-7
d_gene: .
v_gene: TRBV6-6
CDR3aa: CASSAVSYEQYF
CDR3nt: TGTGCCAGCTCGGCGGTCTCCTACGAGCAGTACTTC

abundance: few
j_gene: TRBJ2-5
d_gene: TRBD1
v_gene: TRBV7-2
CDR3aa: CASSLLRTGERETQYF
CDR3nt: TGTGCCAGCAGCCTACTCCGGACAGGGGAGAGAGAGACCCAGTACTTC

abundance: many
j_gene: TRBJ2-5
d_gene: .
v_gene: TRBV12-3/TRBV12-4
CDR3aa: CASSFRETQYF
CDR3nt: TGTGCCAGCAGTTTCCGAGAGACCCAGTACTTC

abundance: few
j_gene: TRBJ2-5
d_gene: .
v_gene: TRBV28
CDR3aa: CASTQVRQYGETQYF
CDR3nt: TGTGCCAGCACCCAAGTGAGACAATACGGGGAGACCCAGTACTTC

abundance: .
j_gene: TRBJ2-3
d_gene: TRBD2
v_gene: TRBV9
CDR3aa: CASSAPLWASGRGSDTQYF
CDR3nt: TGTGCCAGCAGCGCTCCTCTTTGGGCTAGCGGGAGGGGGTCAGATACGCAGTATTTT

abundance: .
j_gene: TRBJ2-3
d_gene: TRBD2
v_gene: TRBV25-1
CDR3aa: CASSVPSGKNFTQYF
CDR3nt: TGTGCCAGCAGTGTTCCTAGCGGGAAAAACTTTACGCAGTATTTT

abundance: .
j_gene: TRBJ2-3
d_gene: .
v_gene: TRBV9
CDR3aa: CASSVSAVGTDTQYF
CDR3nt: TGTGCCAGCAGCGTCTCTGCGGTAGGCACAGATACGCAGTATTTT

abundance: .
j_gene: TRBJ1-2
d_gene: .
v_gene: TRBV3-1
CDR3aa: CASSQDEGGYGYTF
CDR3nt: TGTGCCAGCAGCCAAGATGAGGGGGGCTATGGCTACACCTTC

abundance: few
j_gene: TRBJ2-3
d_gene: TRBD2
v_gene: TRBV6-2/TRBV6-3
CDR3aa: CASSHGGLAGTSTDTQYF
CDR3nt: TGTGCCAGCAGCCACGGCGGACTAGCGGGGACAAGCACAGATACGCAGTATTTT

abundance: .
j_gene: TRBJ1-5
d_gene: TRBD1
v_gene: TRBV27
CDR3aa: CASSFRDSVGQPQHF
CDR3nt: TGTGCCAGCAGTTTCCGGGACAGCGTGGGCCAGCCCCAGCATTTT

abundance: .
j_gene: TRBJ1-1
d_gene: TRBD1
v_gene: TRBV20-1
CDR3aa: CSTPARGVSAEAFF
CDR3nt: TGCAGTACCCCAGCCAGGGGGGTAAGCGCTGAAGCTTTCTTT

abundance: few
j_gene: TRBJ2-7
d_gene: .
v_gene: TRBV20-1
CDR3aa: CSAEAGSPAASYEQYF
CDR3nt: TGCAGTGCAGAAGCCGGGTCCCCGGCGGCCTCCTACGAGCAGTACTTC

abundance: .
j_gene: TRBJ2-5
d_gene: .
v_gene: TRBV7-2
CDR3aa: CASSQRIKAVGEETQYF
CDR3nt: TGTGCCAGCAGCCAGAGAATTAAGGCTGTGGGAGAAGAGACCCAGTACTTC

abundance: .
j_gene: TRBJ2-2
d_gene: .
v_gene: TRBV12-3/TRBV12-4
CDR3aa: CAITGLANTGELFF
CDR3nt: TGTGCCATTACGGGTCTCGCGAACACCGGGGAGCTGTTTTTT

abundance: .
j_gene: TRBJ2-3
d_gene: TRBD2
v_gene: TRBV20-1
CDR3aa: CSARDWASGSQDTQYF
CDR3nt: TGCAGTGCTAGAGATTGGGCTAGCGGGAGCCAAGATACGCAGTATTTT

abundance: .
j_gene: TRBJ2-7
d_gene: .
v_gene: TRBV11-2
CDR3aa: CASSDQGGYEQYF
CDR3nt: TGTGCCAGCAGCGATCAGGGAGGCTACGAGCAGTACTTC

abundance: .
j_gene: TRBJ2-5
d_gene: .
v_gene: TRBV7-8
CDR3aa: CASSLVVTGETQYF
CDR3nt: TGTGCCAGCAGCTTAGTGGTAACGGGGGAGACCCAGTACTTC

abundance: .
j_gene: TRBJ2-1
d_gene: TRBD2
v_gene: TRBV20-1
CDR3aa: CSARAGGPGEQFF
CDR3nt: TGCAGTGCTAGGGCGGGAGGGCCGGGTGAGCAGTTCTTC

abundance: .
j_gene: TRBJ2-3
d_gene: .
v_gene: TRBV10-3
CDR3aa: CAISGLQVSTDTQYF
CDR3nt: TGTGCCATCAGTGGTCTACAAGTTAGCACAGATACGCAGTATTTT

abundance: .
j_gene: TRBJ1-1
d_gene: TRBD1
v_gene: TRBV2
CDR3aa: CASTRDSNTEAFF
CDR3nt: TGTGCCAGCACTAGGGACAGCAACACTGAAGCTTTCTTT

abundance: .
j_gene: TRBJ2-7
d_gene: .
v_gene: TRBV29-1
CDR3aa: CSVEQPGQGLARSFYEQYF
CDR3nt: TGCAGCGTTGAGCAGCCGGGACAGGGACTAGCGAGGAGTTTCTACGAGCAGTACTTC

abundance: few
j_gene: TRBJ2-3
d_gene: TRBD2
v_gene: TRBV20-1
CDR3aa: CSARPTSGASRDTQYF
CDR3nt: TGCAGTGCTAGACCCACTAGCGGGGCCAGCCGAGATACGCAGTATTTT

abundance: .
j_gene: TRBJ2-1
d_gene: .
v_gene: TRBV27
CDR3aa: CACSRGQSSYNEQFF
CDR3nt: TGTGCCTGCAGCCGAGGACAAAGCTCCTACAATGAGCAGTTCTTC

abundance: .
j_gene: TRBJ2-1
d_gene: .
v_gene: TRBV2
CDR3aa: CASSESVGLTYNEQFF
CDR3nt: TGTGCCAGCAGTGAATCGGTGGGCTTGACCTACAATGAGCAGTTCTTC

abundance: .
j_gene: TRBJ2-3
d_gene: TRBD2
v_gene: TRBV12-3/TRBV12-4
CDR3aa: CASRRTSRGDTQYF
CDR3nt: TGTGCCAGCAGACGGACTAGCCGAGGGGATACGCAGTATTTT